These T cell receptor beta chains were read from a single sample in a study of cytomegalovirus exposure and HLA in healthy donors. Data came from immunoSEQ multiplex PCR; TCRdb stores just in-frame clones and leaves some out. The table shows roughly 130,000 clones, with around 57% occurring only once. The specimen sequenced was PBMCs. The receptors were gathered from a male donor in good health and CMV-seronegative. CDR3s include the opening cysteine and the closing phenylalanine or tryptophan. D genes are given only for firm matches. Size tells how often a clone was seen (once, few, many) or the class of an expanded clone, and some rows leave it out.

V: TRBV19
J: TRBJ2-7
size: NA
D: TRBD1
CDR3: CASSMGTGGDEQYF
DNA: TGTGCCAGTAGTATGGGGACAGGCGGGGACGAGCAGTACTTC

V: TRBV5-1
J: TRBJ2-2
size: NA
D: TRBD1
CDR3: CASSWDRAGTGELFF
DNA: TGCGCCAGCAGCTGGGACAGGGCCGGCACCGGGGAGCTGTTTTTT

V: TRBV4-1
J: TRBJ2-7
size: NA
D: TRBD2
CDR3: CASSPTSGGLYEQYF
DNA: TGCGCCAGCAGCCCGACTAGCGGGGGTTTGTACGAGCAGTACTTC

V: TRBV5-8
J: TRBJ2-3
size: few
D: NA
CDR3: CASRDGLRASTDTQYF
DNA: TGTGCCAGCAGGGACGGACTGCGCGCTAGCACAGATACGCAGTATTTT

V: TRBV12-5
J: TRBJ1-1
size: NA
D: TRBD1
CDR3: CASGLVLQGVPEAFF
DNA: TGTGCTAGTGGTTTGGTACTACAGGGGGTCCCTGAAGCTTTCTTT

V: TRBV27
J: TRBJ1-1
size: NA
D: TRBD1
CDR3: CASSFGQGATEAFF
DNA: TGTGCCAGCAGTTTCGGACAGGGGGCCACTGAAGCTTTCTTT

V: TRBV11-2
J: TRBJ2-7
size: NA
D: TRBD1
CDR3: CASSPTGVSEQHF
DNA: TGTGCCAGCAGCCCGACAGGGGTTAGCGAGCAGCACTTC

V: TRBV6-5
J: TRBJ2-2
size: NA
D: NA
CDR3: CASSYSYSTGELFF
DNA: TGTGCCAGCAGTTACTCCTACTCTACCGGGGAGCTGTTTTTT

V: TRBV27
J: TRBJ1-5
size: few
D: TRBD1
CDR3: CASRPSQGASGQPQHF
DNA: TGTGCCAGCAGACCCTCTCAGGGGGCATCGGGTCAGCCCCAGCATTTT

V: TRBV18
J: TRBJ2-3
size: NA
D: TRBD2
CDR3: CASSPFVTSGGPTDTQYF
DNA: TGTGCCAGCTCACCATTTGTGACTAGCGGGGGGCCCACAGATACGCAGTATTTT

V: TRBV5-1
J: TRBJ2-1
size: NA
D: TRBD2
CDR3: CASSFSSGGTYNEQFF
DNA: TGCGCCAGCAGCTTCTCTAGCGGGGGGACCTACAATGAGCAGTTCTTC

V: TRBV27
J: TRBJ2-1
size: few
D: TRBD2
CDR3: CASSSPWSGGANEQFF
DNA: TGTGCCAGCAGCTCCCCTTGGAGCGGGGGGGCAAATGAGCAGTTCTTC

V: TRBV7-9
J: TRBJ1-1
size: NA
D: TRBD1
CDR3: CASSFEGADTEAFF
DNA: TGTGCCAGCAGCTTTGAGGGGGCTGACACTGAAGCTTTCTTT

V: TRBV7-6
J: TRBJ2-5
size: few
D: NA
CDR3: CASSLEVGGPQETQYF
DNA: TGTGCCAGCAGCTTAGAAGTAGGCGGCCCCCAAGAGACCCAGTACTTC

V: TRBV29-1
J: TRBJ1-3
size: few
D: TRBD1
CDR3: CSVERGGQGVMKGPGNTIYF
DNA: TGCAGCGTTGAGAGAGGGGGACAGGGAGTAATGAAGGGGCCTGGAAACACCATATATTTT

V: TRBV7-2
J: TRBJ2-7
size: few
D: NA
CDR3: CASSPQNLDEQYF
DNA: TGTGCCAGCAGCCCACAGAACTTGGACGAGCAGTACTTC

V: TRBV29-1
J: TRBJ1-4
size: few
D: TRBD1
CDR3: CSVSNRGTNEKLFF
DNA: TGCAGCGTCTCCAACAGGGGGACTAATGAAAAACTGTTTTTT

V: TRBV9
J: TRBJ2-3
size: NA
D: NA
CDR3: CASSYRGAQDTQYF
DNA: TGTGCCAGCAGCTATCGGGGAGCCCAAGATACGCAGTATTTT

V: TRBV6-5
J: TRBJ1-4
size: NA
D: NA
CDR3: CASSPGGGDEKLFF
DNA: TGTGCCAGCAGCCCCGGGGGGGGAGATGAAAAACTGTTTTTT

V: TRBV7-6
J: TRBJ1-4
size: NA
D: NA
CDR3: CASSLSGLNEKLFF
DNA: TGTGCCAGCAGCTTAAGCGGGCTGAATGAAAAACTGTTTTTT

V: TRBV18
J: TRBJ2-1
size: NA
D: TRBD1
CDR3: CASSLPGTGLHEQFF
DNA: TGTGCCAGCTCATTACCCGGGACAGGGTTGCATGAGCAGTTCTTC

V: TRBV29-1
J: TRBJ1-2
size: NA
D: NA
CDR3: CSVPGLRYGYTF
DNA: TGCAGCGTTCCAGGGCTGCGCTATGGCTACACCTTC

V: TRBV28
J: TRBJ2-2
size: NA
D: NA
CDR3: CASSFQDTGELFF
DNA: TGTGCCAGCAGTTTTCAGGACACCGGGGAGCTGTTTTTT

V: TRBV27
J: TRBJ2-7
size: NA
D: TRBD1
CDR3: CASSPTGGYEQYF
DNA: TGTGCCAGCAGTCCCACAGGGGGCTACGAGCAGTACTTC

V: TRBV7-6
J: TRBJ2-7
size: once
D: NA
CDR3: CASSLASTANSYEQYF
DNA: TGTGCCAGCAGCCTAGCCTCGACAGCAAACTCCTACGAGCAGTACTTC

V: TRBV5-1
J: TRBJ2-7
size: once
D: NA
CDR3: CASSLEAGTYEQYF
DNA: TGCGCCAGCAGCTTGGAGGCAGGGACCTACGAGCAGTACTTC

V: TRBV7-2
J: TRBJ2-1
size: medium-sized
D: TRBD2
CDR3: CASSLLGGFGEQFF
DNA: TGTGCCAGCAGCTTACTCGGGGGGTTTGGTGAGCAGTTCTTC

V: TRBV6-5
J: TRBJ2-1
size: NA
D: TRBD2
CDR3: CASSWGGGGVSEQFF
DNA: TGTGCCAGCAGTTGGGGTGGCGGGGGGGTGAGTGAGCAGTTCTTC

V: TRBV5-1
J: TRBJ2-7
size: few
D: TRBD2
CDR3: CASSPGLAGTEQYF
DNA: TGCGCCAGCAGCCCAGGACTAGCGGGGACCGAGCAGTACTTC

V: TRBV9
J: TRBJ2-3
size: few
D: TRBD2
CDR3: CASSEGGGITDTQYF
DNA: TGTGCCAGCAGCGAGGGCGGGGGGATCACAGATACGCAGTATTTT

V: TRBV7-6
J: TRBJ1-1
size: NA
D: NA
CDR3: CASSYPAGMGTNTEAFF
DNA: TGTGCCAGCAGCTACCCCGCAGGGATGGGAACGAACACTGAAGCTTTCTTT

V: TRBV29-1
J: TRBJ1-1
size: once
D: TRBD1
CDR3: CSVWTGQGTEAFF
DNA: TGCAGCGTTTGGACAGGGCAGGGCACTGAAGCTTTCTTT

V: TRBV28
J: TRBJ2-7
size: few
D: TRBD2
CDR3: CASTDPSGGSYEQYF
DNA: TGTGCCAGCACCGACCCTAGCGGGGGGAGCTACGAGCAGTACTTC

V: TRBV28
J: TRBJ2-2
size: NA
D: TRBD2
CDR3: CAATRGDKGGELFF
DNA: TGTGCCGCAACTCGGGGGGATAAGGGCGGGGAGCTGTTTTTT

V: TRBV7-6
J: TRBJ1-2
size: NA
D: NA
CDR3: CASSLDWGPLSYGYTF
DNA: TGTGCCAGCAGCTTAGATTGGGGCCCACTATCATATGGCTACACCTTC

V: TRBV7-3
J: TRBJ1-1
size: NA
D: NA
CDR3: CASSLNRVTEAFF
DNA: TGTGCCAGCAGCTTAAACCGGGTAACTGAAGCTTTCTTT

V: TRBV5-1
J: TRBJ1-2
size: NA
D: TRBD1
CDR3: CASSLTGVATNYGYTF
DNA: TGCGCCAGCAGCCTGACAGGGGTCGCCACTAACTATGGCTACACCTTC

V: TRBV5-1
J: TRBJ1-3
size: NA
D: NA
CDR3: CASSLALVKPGNTIYF
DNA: TGCGCCAGCAGCTTGGCCCTCGTGAAGCCTGGAAACACCATATATTTT

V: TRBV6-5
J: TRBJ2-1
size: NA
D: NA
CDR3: CASSYGVWTDNEQFF
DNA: TGTGCCAGCAGTTACGGTGTCTGGACAGACAATGAGCAGTTCTTC

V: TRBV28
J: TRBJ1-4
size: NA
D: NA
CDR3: CASSLSGEGKEKLFF
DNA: TGTGCCAGCAGTTTATCGGGGGAGGGAAAGGAAAAACTGTTTTTT

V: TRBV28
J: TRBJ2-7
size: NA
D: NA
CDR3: CASSFAGPPYEQYF
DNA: TGTGCCAGCAGTTTTGCAGGGCCCCCCTACGAGCAGTACTTC

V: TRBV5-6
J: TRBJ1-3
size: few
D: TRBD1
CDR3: CASSSTGSGNTIYF
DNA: TGTGCCAGCAGCTCGACAGGGTCGGGAAACACCATATATTTT

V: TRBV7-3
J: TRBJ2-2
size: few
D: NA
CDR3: CASSLGVRGPLNTGELFF
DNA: TGTGCCAGCAGCTTAGGGGTACGGGGTCCGCTGAACACCGGGGAGCTGTTTTTT

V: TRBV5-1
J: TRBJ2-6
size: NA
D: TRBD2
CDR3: CASHLAGSSGANVLTF
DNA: TGCGCCAGCCACCTAGCGGGGAGCTCTGGGGCCAACGTCCTGACTTTC

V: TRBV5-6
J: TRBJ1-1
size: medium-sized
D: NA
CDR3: CASSLRGTEAFF
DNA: TGTGCCAGCAGCCTAAGGGGCACTGAAGCTTTCTTT

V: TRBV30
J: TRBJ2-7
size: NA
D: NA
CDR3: CAWSVIPLEQYF
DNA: TGTGCCTGGAGTGTAATCCCTCTCGAGCAGTACTTC

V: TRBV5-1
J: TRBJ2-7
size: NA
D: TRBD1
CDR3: CASSLVGTETYEQYF
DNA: TGCGCCAGCAGCTTGGTAGGGACAGAGACCTACGAGCAGTACTTC

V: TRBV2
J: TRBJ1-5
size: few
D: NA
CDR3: CASTPIAGGEQPQHF
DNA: TGTGCCAGCACCCCAATCGCGGGGGGTGAACAGCCCCAGCATTTT

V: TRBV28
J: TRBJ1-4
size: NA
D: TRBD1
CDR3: CASGPGQTEKLFF
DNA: TGTGCCAGCGGGCCGGGACAGACTGAAAAACTGTTTTTT

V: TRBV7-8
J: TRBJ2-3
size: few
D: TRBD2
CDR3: CASSHTSGGADTQYF
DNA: TGTGCCAGCAGCCACACGAGCGGGGGGGCAGATACGCAGTATTTT

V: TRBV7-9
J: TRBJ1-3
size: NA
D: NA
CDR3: CASSTTGSSGNTIYF
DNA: TGTGCCAGCAGCACCACAGGGAGCTCTGGAAACACCATATATTTT

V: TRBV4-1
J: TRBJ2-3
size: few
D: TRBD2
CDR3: CASSQEVSGGPSTDTQYF
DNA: TGCGCCAGCAGCCAAGAGGTTAGCGGGGGGCCTAGCACAGATACGCAGTATTTT

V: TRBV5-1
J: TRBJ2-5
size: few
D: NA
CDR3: CASSYAGQETQYF
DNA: TGCGCCAGCAGCTACGCGGGGCAAGAGACCCAGTACTTC

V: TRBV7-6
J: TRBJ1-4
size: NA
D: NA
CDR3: CASSLGGGNEKLFF
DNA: TGTGCCAGCAGCTTAGGCGGCGGGAATGAAAAACTGTTTTTT

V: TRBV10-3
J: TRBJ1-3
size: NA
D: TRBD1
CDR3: CAISGRTGGISNTIYF
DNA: TGTGCCATCAGTGGAAGGACAGGGGGCATCTCAAACACCATATATTTT